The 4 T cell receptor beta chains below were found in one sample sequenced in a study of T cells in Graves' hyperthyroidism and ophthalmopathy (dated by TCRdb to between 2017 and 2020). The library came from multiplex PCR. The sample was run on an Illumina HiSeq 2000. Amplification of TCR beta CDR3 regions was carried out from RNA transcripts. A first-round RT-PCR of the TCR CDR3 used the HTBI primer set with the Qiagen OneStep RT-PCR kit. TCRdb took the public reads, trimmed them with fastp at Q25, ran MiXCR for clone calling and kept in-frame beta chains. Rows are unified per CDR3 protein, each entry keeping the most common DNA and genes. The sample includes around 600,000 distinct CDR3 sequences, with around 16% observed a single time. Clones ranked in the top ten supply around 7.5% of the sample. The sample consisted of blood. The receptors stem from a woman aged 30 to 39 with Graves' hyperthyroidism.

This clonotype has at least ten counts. This CDR3 reads CASSAARGRGNTEAFF. The CDR3 bases are TGCGCCAGCAGCGCCGCGAGAGGCAGGGGTAACACTGAAGCTTTCTTT. The chain is built from TRBV5-1 and TRBJ1-1; a weak D match, TRBD1 (6 bases). V was trimmed by 4 bases and J by 2 bases, leaving 18 bases between them. CDR1 and CDR2 from the germline V gene are SGHRS and YFSETQ. This CDR3 is 16 amino acids long.

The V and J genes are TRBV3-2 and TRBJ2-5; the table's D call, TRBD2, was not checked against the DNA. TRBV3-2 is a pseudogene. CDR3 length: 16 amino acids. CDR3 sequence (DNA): TGTGCCAGCAGCTTATCGACCGCGGGAGATCGAGAGACCCAGTACTTC. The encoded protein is CASSLSTAGDRETQYF.

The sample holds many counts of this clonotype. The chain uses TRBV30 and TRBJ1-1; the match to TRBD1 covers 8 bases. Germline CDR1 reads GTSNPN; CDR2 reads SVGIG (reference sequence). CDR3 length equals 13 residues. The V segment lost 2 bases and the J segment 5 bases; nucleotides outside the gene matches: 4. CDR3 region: CAWSPDRVTEAFF. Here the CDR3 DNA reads TGTGCCTGGAGTCCGGACAGGGTGACTGAAGCTTTCTTT.

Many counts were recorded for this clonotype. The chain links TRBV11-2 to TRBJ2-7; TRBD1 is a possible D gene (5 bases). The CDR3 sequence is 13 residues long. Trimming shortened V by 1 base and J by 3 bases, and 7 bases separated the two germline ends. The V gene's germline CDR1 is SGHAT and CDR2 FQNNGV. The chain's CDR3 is CASSLGGVYEQYF. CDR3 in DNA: TGTGCCAGCAGCTTAGGGGGCGTCTACGAGCAGTACTTC.